This T cell receptor beta chain appears in the sequencing data of a study of OX40 agonist ivuxolimab in advanced cancers. Findings of the study overall: Still undetermined is the antigen specificity of the expanded peripheral T cells. Clones of CD4+ and CD8+ blood T cells grew by week 6 at doses of 0.1 to 3.0 mg/kg.

Assay used: immunoSEQ multiplex PCR; TCRdb lists only in-frame clones, some missing. The sample shows roughly 70,000 clones, 88% of them seen only once. Points on this clone: Its cognate antigen is unknown.

Germline V gene lookup returns CDR1 MNHNY and CDR2 SVGAGI (reference sequence). The ends lost 6 bases at V and 4 bases at J; junction bases unmatched: 7. This CDR3 comprises 16 residues. The origin of this receptor is an adult with an advanced solid tumor such as melanoma, head and neck, liver or kidney cancer. The V and J genes are TRBV6-6 and TRBJ2-2; the match to TRBD2 covers 11 bases. The material sequenced was CD4+ or CD8+ T cells sorted from blood, taken in a trial of the OX40 agonist ivuxolimab. The CDR3: CASSLLAGGITGELFF. CDR3 nucleotide sequence: TGTGCCAGCAGCCTCCTAGCGGGGGGAATCACCGGGGAGCTGTTTTTT.